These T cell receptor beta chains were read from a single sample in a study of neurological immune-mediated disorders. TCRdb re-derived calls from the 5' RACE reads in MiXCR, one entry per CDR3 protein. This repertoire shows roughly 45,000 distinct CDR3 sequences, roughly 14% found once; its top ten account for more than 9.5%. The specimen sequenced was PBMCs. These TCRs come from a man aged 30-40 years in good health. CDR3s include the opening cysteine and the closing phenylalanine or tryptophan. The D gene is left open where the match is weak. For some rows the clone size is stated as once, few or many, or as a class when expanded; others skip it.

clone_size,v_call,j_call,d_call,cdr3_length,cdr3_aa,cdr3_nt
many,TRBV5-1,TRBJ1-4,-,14,CASSLATTNEKLFF,TGCGCCAGCAGCTTGGCTACAACTAATGAAAAACTGTTTTTT
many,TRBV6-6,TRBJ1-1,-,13,CASSYKRAAEAFF,TGTGCCAGCAGTTACAAGAGGGCCGCTGAAGCTTTCTTT
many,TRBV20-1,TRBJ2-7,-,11,CSARDRLGPYF,TGCAGTGCTAGAGACCGACTTGGGCCGTACTTC
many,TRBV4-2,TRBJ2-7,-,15,CASSQDQLADYEQYF,TGTGCCAGCAGCCAAGATCAACTAGCAGACTACGAGCAGTACTTC
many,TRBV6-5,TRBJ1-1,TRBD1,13,CASSYDRGTEAFF,TGTGCCAGCAGTTACGACAGGGGGACCGAAGCTTTCTTT
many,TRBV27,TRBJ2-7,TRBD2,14,CASSSAGEGYEQYF,TGTGCCAGCAGTTCGGCGGGAGAAGGCTACGAGCAGTACTTC
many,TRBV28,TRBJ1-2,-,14,CASSALGGTGGYTF,TGTGCCAGCAGTGCTTTGGGGGGTACGGGTGGCTACACCTTC
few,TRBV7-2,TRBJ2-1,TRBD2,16,CASSLAGTSLLDEQFF,TGTGCCAGCAGCTTAGCCGGGACTAGCCTATTGGATGAGCAGTTCTTC
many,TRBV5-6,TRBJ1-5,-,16,CASSLEPGPSNQPQHF,TGTGCCAGCAGCTTGGAACCGGGTCCTAGCAATCAGCCCCAGCATTTT
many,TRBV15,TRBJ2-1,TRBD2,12,CATVGGRNEQFF,TGTGCCACCGTCGGCGGGAGAAATGAGCAGTTCTTC
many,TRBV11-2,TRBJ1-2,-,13,CASSLVPSQGYTF,TGTGCCAGCAGCTTAGTTCCCAGTCAGGGCTACACCTTC
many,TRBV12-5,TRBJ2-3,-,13,CASGFDGGDTQYF,TGTGCTAGTGGTTTCGATGGAGGAGATACGCAGTATTTT
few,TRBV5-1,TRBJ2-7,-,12,CASSLDRDEQYF,TGCGCCAGCAGCTTGGACAGGGACGAGCAGTACTTC
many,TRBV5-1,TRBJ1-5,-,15,CASSLDVQSNQPQHF,TGCGCCAGCAGCCTCGACGTACAGAGCAATCAGCCCCAGCATTTT
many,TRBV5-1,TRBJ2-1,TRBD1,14,CASSLGTGYDEQFF,TGCGCCAGCAGCTTGGGGACAGGGTACGATGAGCAGTTCTTC
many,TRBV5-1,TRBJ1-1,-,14,CASSLQFGGTEAFF,TGCGCCAGCAGCTTGCAGTTCGGGGGCACTGAAGCTTTCTTT
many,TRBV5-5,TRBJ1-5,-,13,CASSQSKLGAQHF,TGTGCCAGCAGCCAATCTAAACTGGGAGCCCAGCATTTT
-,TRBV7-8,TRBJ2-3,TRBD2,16,CASSILLAGGTDTQYF,TGTGCCAGCAGCATCCTCTTAGCGGGAGGAACAGATACGCAGTATTTT
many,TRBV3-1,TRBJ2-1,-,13,CASSQGSGGEQFF,TGTGCCAGCAGCCAAGGGAGTGGTGGTGAGCAGTTCTTC
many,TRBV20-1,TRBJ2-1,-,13,CSALGGSYNEQFF,TGCAGTGCCCTAGGCGGGTCCTACAATGAGCAGTTCTTC
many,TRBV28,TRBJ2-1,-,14,CASSFLRGKDEQFF,TGTGCCAGCAGTTTTCTCCGCGGGAAGGATGAGCAGTTCTTC
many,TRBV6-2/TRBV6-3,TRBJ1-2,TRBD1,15,CASRNGGQGNYGYTF,TGTGCCAGCAGAAACGGCGGACAGGGGAACTATGGCTACACCTTC
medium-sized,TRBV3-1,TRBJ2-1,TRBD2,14,CASSQGGSFNEQFF,TGTGCCAGCAGCCAAGGCGGGAGTTTCAATGAGCAGTTCTTC
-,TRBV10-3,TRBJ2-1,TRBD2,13,CAIDKSGSNEQFF,TGTGCCATAGACAAGAGCGGGAGCAATGAGCAGTTCTTC
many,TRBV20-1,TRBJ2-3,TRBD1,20,CSARYQGAFGHSKGTDTQYF,TGCAGTGCTCGATATCAGGGGGCATTCGGCCACAGCAAAGGCACAGATACGCAGTATTTT
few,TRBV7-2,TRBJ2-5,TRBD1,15,CASSPAGQVGETQYF,TGTGCCAGCAGCCCCGCGGGACAGGTTGGGGAGACCCAGTACTTC
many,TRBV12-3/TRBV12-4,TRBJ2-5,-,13,CASTGVGQETQYF,TGTGCCAGCACGGGAGTGGGACAAGAGACCCAGTACTTC
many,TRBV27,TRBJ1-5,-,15,CASPLEWAQDQPQHF,TGTGCCAGCCCCCTGGAGTGGGCCCAAGATCAGCCCCAGCATTTT
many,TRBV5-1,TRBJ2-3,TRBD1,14,CASSETGGQNTQYF,TGCGCCAGCAGCGAGACAGGGGGCCAGAATACGCAGTATTTT
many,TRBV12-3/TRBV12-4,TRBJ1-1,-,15,CASSLRAGLNTEAFF,TGTGCCAGCAGTTTAAGAGCAGGGCTGAACACTGAAGCTTTCTTT
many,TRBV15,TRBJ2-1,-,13,CATSRDEVNEQFF,TGTGCCACCAGCAGAGATGAGGTTAATGAGCAGTTCTTC
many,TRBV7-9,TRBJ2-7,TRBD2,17,CASSSGLAGVASYEQYF,TGTGCCAGCAGCTCGGGACTAGCGGGAGTAGCGTCCTACGAGCAGTACTTC
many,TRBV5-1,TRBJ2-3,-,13,CASSPASPDTQYF,TGCGCCAGCAGCCCGGCCAGCCCAGATACGCAGTATTTT
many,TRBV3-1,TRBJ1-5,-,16,CASSQDPDPYNQPQHF,TGTGCCAGCAGCCAAGATCCCGACCCCTACAATCAGCCCCAGCATTTT
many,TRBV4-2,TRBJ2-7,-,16,CASSHKGERAPYEQYF,TGTGCCAGCAGCCACAAGGGTGAGCGAGCGCCCTACGAGCAGTACTTC
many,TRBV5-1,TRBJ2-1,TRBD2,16,CASSLVSRGSPNEQFF,TGCGCCAGCAGCTTGGTTTCTCGCGGGAGTCCTAATGAGCAGTTCTTC
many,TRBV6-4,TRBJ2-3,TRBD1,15,CASSTGGSSRDTQYF,TGTGCCAGCAGCACAGGGGGCTCCTCAAGAGATACGCAGTATTTT
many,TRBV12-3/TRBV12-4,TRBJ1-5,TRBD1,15,CASGSGTGSNQPQHF,TGTGCCAGCGGTTCCGGGACAGGGAGCAATCAGCCCCAGCATTTT
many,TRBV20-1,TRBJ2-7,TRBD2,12,CSFGGGSYEQYF,TGCAGTTTCGGGGGGGGATCCTACGAGCAGTACTTC
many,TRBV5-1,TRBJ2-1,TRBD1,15,CASSWAGTGSNEQFF,TGCGCCAGCAGCTGGGCCGGGACAGGCTCCAATGAGCAGTTCTTC
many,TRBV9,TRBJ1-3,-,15,CASSVGVLFGNTIYF,TGTGCCAGCAGCGTAGGGGTTCTGTTTGGAAACACCATATATTTT
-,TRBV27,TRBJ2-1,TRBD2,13,CASVLAPNNEQFF,TGTGCCAGCGTACTAGCGCCCAACAATGAGCAGTTCTTC
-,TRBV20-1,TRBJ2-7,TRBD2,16,CSAREGGVGFSYEQYF,TGCAGTGCTAGAGAGGGAGGGGTCGGATTCTCCTACGAGCAGTACTTC
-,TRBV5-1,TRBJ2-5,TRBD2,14,CASSWTSGQETQYF,TGCGCCAGCAGCTGGACTAGCGGACAAGAGACCCAGTACTTC
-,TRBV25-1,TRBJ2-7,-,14,CASSEWGRGDEQYF,TGTGCCAGCAGTGAATGGGGCAGGGGGGACGAGCAGTACTTC
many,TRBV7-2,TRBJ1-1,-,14,CASSLMVANTEAFF,TGTGCCAGCAGCTTAATGGTGGCGAACACTGAAGCTTTCTTT
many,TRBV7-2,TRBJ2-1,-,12,CASSSDLGGQFF,TGTGCCAGCAGCTCCGATCTCGGGGGGCAGTTCTTC
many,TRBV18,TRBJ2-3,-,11,CASSPGDTQYF,TGTGCCAGCTCACCTGGGGATACGCAGTATTTT
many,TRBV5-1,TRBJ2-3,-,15,CASSLEAKPTDTQYF,TGCGCCAGCAGCTTAGAGGCCAAACCCACAGATACGCAGTATTTT
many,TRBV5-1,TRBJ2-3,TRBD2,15,CASSWTSGSPDTQYF,TGCGCCAGCAGCTGGACTAGCGGGAGCCCAGATACGCAGTATTTT
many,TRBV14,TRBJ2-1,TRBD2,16,CASSQGPLSGSYEQFF,TGTGCCAGCAGCCAAGGCCCCCTCAGCGGGAGCTATGAGCAGTTCTTC
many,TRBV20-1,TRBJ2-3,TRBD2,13,CSARREGHDTQYF,TGCAGTGCTAGGCGGGAGGGCCACGATACGCAGTATTTT
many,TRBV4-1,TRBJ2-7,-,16,CASSRRRASDSYEQYF,TGCGCCAGCAGCCGTAGACGTGCCAGCGATTCCTACGAGCAGTACTTC
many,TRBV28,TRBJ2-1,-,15,CASRQPASSYNEQFF,TGTGCCAGCAGGCAGCCGGCAAGCTCCTACAATGAGCAGTTCTTC